A selection of T cell receptor beta chains follows, all from one sample in a study of OX40 agonist ivuxolimab in advanced cancers. Here immunoSEQ multiplex PCR was the method, and the copy in TCRdb shows in-frame clones only, minus some. The table lists 55,000 or so clones, 87% of them singletons. This sample comprised CD4+ or CD8+ T cells sorted from blood, obtained in a trial of the OX40 agonist ivuxolimab. Receptors originate from an adult with an advanced solid tumor such as melanoma, head and neck, liver or kidney cancer. CDR3s leave out the opening cysteine and the closing phenylalanine or tryptophan.

j_call v_call cdr3_aa
TRBJ1-1 TRBV10-3 AISESKPLSGTEAF
TRBJ2-3 TRBV28 ASRDTGLAGGITSTDTQY
TRBJ2-7 TRBV4-1 ASSQPAFNQTSGRKEQY
TRBJ2-2 TRBV19 ASTPAQTGAATGELF
TRBJ2-5 TRBV2 ASSEGNQETQY
TRBJ1-5 TRBV6-5 ASSRGGGQPQH
TRBJ1-1 TRBV6-4 AMRGTGGLSTEAF
TRBJ2-3 TRBV19 ASSIAAGIGQSTQY
TRBJ2-1 TRBV7-3 ASSSTGSSYNEQF
TRBJ2-7 TRBV28 ASSLEERRGGEQY
TRBJ2-7 TRBV25-1 ASSARPGLLPSYEQY
TRBJ2-3 TRBV5-1 ASSLVWGTDTQY
TRBJ2-2 TRBV21-1 AISGSQGSGELF
TRBJ1-1 TRBV14 ASSQEFTTEAF
TRBJ2-7 TRBV30 AWAGTGRYEQY
TRBJ2-7 TRBV6-6 ASSKPGQGSYEQY
TRBJ1-1 TRBV28 ASQGGQGRAF
TRBJ2-1 TRBV7-8 ASSQAWGEGSEQF
TRBJ1-3 TRBV27 ASRKPQPAPSGNTIY
TRBJ1-5 TRBV2 ASSEAGSNQPQH
TRBJ2-5 TRBV18 ASSPGSGGRTQY
TRBJ1-6 TRBV6-6 ASTNLRVPLH
TRBJ1-6 TRBV5-6 ASSQFARGSSYNSPLH
TRBJ1-2 TRBV5-1 ASSLEGTATNYGYT
TRBJ2-6 TRBV28 ASSLAWPSGANVLT
TRBJ2-1 TRBV5-1 ASSPTTGGYEQF